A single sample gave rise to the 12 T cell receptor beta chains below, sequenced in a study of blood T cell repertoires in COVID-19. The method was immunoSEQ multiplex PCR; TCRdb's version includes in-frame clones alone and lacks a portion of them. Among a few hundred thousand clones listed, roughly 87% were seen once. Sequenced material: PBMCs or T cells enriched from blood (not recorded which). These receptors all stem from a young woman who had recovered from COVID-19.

The CDR3 protein is CASSLSSGESYNEQFF. The DNA of the CDR3 is TGTGCCAGCAGCTTAAGTAGCGGGGAGTCCTACAATGAGCAGTTCTTC. The J gene is TRBJ2-1, the V gene TRBV7-3; 8 bases align to TRBD2. Per the germline V gene, CDR1 is SGHTA and CDR2 is FQGTGA. CDR3 length: 16 residues. V lost 1 base, J lost 1 base, and 3 bases stayed unmatched.

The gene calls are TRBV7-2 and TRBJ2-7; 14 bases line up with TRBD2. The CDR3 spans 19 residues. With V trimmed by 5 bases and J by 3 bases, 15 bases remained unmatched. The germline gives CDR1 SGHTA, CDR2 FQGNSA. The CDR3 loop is CASSELISEGTSGSYEQYF. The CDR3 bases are TGTGCCAGCAGCGAGCTTATCAGCGAGGGGACTAGCGGGAGCTACGAGCAGTACTTC.

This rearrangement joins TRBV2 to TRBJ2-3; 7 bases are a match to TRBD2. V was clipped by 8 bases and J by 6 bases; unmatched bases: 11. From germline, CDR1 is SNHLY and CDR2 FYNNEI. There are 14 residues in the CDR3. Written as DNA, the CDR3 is TGTGCCAGCCTAGGGAGGGGCAGCGGGGATACGCAGTATTTT. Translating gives CASLGRGSGDTQYF.

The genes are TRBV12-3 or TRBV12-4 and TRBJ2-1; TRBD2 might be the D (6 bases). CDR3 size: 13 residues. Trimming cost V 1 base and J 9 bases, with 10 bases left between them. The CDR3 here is CASSLGQGGEQFF. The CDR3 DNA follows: TGTGCCAGCAGTTTAGGCCAGGGAGGTGAGCAGTTCTTC.

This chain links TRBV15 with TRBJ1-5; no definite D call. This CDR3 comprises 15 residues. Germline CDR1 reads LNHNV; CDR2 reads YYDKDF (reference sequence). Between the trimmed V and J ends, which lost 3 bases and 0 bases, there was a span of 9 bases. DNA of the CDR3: TGTGCCACCAGCAGGCAGCGGATTAGCAATCAGCCCCAGCATTTT. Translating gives CATSRQRISNQPQHF.

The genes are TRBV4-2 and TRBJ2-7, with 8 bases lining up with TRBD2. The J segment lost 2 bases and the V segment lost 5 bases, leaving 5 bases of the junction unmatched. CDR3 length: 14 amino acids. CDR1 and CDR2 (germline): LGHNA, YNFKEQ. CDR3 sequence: CASSAGTSTYEQYF. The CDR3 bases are TGTGCCAGCAGCGCCGGGACTAGTACCTACGAGCAGTACTTC.

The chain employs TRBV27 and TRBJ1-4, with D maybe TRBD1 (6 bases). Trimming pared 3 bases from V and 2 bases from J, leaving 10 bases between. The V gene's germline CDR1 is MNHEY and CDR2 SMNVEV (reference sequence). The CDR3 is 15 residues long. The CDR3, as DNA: TGTGCCAGCAGTTTGAACAGGGTGACTAATGAAAAACTGTTTTTT. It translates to CASSLNRVTNEKLFF. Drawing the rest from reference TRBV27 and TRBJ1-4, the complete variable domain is EAQVTQNPRYLITVTGKKLTVTCSQNMNHEYMSWYRQDPGLGLRQIYYSMNVEVTDKGDVPEGYKVSRKEKRNFPLILESPSPNQTSLYFCASSLNRVTNEKLFFGSGTQLSVL.

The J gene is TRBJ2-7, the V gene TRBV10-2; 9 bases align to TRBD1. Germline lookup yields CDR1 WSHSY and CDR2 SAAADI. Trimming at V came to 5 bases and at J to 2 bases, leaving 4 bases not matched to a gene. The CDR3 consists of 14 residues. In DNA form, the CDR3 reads TGCGCCAGCAGTTCAGGACAGGGGACCTACGAGCAGTACTTC. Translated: CASSSGQGTYEQYF.

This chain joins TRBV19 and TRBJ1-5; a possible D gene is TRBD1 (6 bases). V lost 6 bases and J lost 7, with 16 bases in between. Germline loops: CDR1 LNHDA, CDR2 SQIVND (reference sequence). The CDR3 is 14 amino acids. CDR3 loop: CASRQGRVGQPQHF. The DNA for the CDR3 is TGTGCCAGTAGACAGGGACGGGTCGGGCAGCCCCAGCATTTT.

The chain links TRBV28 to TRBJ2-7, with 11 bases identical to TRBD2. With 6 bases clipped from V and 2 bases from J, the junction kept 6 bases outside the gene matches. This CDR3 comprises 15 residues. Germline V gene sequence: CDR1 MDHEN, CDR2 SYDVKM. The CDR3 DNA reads TGTGCCAGCAGCTTTGGACTAGCGGGTACCTACGAGCAGTACTTC. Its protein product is CASSFGLAGTYEQYF.

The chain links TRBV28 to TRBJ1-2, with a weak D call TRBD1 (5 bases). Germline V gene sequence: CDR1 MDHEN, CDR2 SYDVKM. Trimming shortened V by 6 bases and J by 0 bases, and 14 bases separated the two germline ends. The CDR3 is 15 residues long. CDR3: CASSMRTSANYGYTF. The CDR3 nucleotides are TGTGCCAGCAGCATGAGGACATCAGCTAACTATGGCTACACCTTC.

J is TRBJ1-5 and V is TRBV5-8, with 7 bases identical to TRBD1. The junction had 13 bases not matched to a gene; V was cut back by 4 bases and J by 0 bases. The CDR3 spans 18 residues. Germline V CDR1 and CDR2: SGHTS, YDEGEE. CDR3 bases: TGTGCCAGCAGCGGGCGACAGGGAGCTAGGGTTAGCAATCAGCCCCAGCATTTT. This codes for CASSGRQGARVSNQPQHF.